This T cell receptor beta chain was documented in a study of shared clonotypes between healthy human individuals. General study points: Among donors, the sharing of clonotypes was expected to be influenced by sequencing depth.

Concerning this clone itself: Its antigen is still unknown.

The data were produced by immunoSEQ multiplex PCR, yet TCRdb's version contains in-frame clones alone and is incomplete. This sample has 450,000 to 550,000 clones, with 79% found just once. The TCR was taken from a woman aged 40 to 49 in good health. Some clones in this sample may be carry-over from other donors' samples. Material: PBMCs.

As DNA, the CDR3 is TGTGCCAGCAGCCCCCCCGCGAACACCGGGGAGCTGTTTTTT. Its protein product is CASSPPANTGELFF. This chain links TRBV7-9 with TRBJ2-2; D uncertain. This CDR3 is built from 14 residues. Trimming took off 5 bases at V and 0 bases at J, with 7 bases between the two ends. Germline V CDR1 and CDR2: SEHNR, FQNEAQ (reference sequence).